The 10 T cell receptor beta chains below were found in one sample sequenced in a study of metastatic and nonmetastatic thyroid tumors. From the PCR reads, TCRdb re-called clones with MiXCR. Of approximately 35,000 clones listed, 10% to 11% are singletons. The entire patient cohort was treatment-naive prior to thyroid surgery. Material: blood. The receptors were gathered from a female donor with papillary thyroid cancer or a benign thyroid nodule (not recorded which). Some clones in this sample may be carry-over from other donors' samples.

The sample holds many counts of this clone. The V and J genes are TRBV7-8 and TRBJ2-7; D remains unclear. The CDR3 length is 12 residues. Germline values: CDR1 SGHVS, CDR2 FQNEAQ. V was clipped by 5 bases and J by 6 bases, with 11 bases between them. CDR3 region: CASSESRREQYF. DNA of the CDR3: TGTGCCAGCAGCGAGTCCAGGCGCGAGCAGTACTTC.

This clone was recorded many times. The rearrangement uses TRBV9 and TRBJ1-2, with 7 nucleotides matching TRBD1. The germline V gene encodes CDR1 SGDLS and CDR2 YYNGEE. The trim removed 0 bases at V and 8 bases at J, leaving 13 bases unmatched. The CDR3 extends over 16 amino acids. CDR3 sequence: CASSVALGRTGGGYTF. The DNA for the CDR3 is TGTGCCAGCAGCGTAGCCCTCGGACGGACAGGCGGCGGCTACACCTTC.

The V and J genes are TRBV19 and TRBJ1-6; 10 nucleotides match TRBD1. CDR1 and CDR2 from the germline V gene are LNHDA and SQIVND (reference sequence). V was clipped by 6 bases and J by 6 bases; unmatched bases: 11. The CDR3 runs to 17 residues. CDR3 bases: TGTGCCAGTAGCCTCTCGGGGACAGGGGTACGTAATTCACCCCTCCACTTT. Protein sequence: CASSLSGTGVRNSPLHF.

In this sample, this clone turned up many times. The gene calls are TRBV19 and TRBJ1-2, with D uncertain. Trimming took 7 bases from V and 2 from J, leaving 14 bases between them. The CDR3 covers 14 residues. Germline loops: CDR1 LNHDA, CDR2 SQIVND (reference sequence). CDR3 nucleotides: TGTGCCAGTAAAGATCAACAGAGCAACTATGGCTACACCTTC. Translation: CASKDQQSNYGYTF.

This clone was seen a handful of times. This sequence joins TRBV6-5 and TRBJ2-2, with TRBD2 matching 14 bases. This CDR3 has 18 residues. V gave up 2 bases and J gave up 4 bases; unmatched junction bases: 6. Germline-derived CDR1 and CDR2 are MNHEY and SVGAGI. CDR3 in amino acids: CASSYTGLAGDSTGELFF. The CDR3 DNA reads TGTGCCAGCAGTTACACGGGACTAGCGGGAGATTCCACCGGGGAGCTGTTTTTT.

Ten or more counts support this clone. The chain carries TRBV2 and TRBJ1-5; D unresolved. The CDR3 contains 13 residues. Germline loops: CDR1 SNHLY, CDR2 FYNNEI. Trimming cost V 4 bases and J 0 bases, with 4 bases left between them. This CDR3 reads CASSGGSNQPQHF. The CDR3 DNA follows: TGTGCCAGCAGTGGGGGTAGCAATCAGCCCCAGCATTTT. The full variable domain, rest sourced from reference TRBV2 and TRBJ1-5, is EPEVTQTPSHQVTQMGQEVILRCVPISNHLYFYWYRQILGQKVEFLVSFYNNEISEKSEIFDDQFSVERPDGSNFTLKIRSTKLEDSAMYFCASSGGSNQPQHFGDGTRLSIL.

The gene calls are TRBV25-1 and TRBJ1-3; tentative D call: TRBD1 (6 bases). Germline CDR1 MGHDK, CDR2 SYGVNS. This CDR3 contains 13 residues. Trimming took 5 bases from V and 5 from J, leaving 10 bases between them. CDR3 coding DNA: TGTGCCAGCAGTCCACGGGGGCGAAACACCATATATTTT. Amino acid sequence: CASSPRGRNTIYF. Filled out from reference TRBV25-1 and TRBJ1-3, the complete variable domain reads EADIYQTPRYLVIGTGKKITLECSQTMGHDKMYWYQQDPGMELHLIHYSYGVNSTEKGDLSSESTVSRIRTEHFPLTLESARPSHTSQYLCASSPRGRNTIYFGEGSWLTVV.

Many counts were recorded for this clone. The rearrangement joins TRBV6-5 to TRBJ2-1, with D uncertain. This CDR3 region has 18 residues. Trimming removed 6 bases at V and 2 bases at J, with 23 bases between. Per the germline V gene, CDR1 is MNHEY and CDR2 is SVGAGI. CDR3 amino acids: CASRSVGIDPITYNEQFF. The CDR3 DNA is TGTGCCAGCAGATCCGTTGGGATAGACCCCATCACCTACAATGAGCAGTTCTTC.

This clone was recorded a few times. The chain carries TRBV6-5 and TRBJ1-2; the D is unclear. CDR1 MNHEY and CDR2 SVGAGI come from the germline V gene. The CDR3 length is 14 residues. The V end was cut by 4 bases, the J end by 3 bases, with 12 bases between. The CDR3 loop is CASSFSSLDYGYTF. The CDR3 region has the DNA TGTGCCAGCAGTTTCTCCTCCCTAGACTATGGCTACACCTTC.

This clone occurred many times. This chain connects TRBV7-9 to TRBJ2-7, with TRBD2 as a possible D gene (7 bases). Germline assignment: CDR1 SEHNR and CDR2 FQNEAQ (reference sequence). V was pared by 3 bases and J by 5 bases, with 17 bases between. The CDR3 runs to 15 residues. CDR3 in DNA: TGTGCCAGCAGCTTGGGTGGGGGGGCGCAGAACGAGCAGTACTTC. This sequence encodes CASSLGGGAQNEQYF.